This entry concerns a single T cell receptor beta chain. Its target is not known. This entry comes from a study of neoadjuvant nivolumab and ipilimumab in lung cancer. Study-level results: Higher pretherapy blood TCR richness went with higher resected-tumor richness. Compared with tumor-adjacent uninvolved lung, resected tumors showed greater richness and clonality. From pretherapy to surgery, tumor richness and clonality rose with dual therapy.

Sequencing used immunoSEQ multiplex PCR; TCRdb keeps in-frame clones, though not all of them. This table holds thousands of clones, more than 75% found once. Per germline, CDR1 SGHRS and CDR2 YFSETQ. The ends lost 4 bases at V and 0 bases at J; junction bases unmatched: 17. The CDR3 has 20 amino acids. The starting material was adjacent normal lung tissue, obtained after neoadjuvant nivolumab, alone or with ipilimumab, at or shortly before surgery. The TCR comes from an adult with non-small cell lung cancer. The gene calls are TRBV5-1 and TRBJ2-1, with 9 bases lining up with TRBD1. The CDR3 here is CASSASLGQGDIASYNEQFF. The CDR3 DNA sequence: TGCGCCAGCAGCGCATCATTGGGACAGGGAGACATTGCCTCCTACAATGAGCAGTTCTTC.